This passage covers 19 T cell receptor beta chains from one sample sequenced in a study of response to subunit inactivated influenza vaccine. TCRdb independently ran MiXCR on the RT-PCR reads; one entry per CDR3 protein. This sample has approximately 500,000 distinct CDR3 sequences, with approximately 22% found just once. This sample also appeared in a second study, on T cells expressing NK-cell markers. That paper states: TCR beta cDNA was made by 5'RACE template switching with UMIs.

The sequenced sample was CD4+ T cells sorted from PBMCs, obtained approximately 12 days after vaccination. Receptors were obtained from a man aged 45-65 years who received an inactivated influenza vaccine.

This clonotype was found once. V is TRBV30 and J is TRBJ2-3; 10 nucleotides match TRBD2. This CDR3 region has 14 residues. Trimming at V came to 2 bases and at J to 3 bases, leaving 2 bases not matched to a gene. Germline V gene sequence: CDR1 GTSNPN, CDR2 SVGIG (reference sequence). In DNA, the CDR3 is TGTGCCTGGAGTAGCGGGGGGGCAACAGATACGCAGTATTTT. This gives the protein CAWSSGGATDTQYF.

Remarks on this clonotype: Germline and junction disagree at one end, which may indicate a read error. CDR3 in DNA: TGCGCCAGCAGCCACGGGACGGACTGGGTGATCTTT. Translating it yields CASSHGTDWVIF. The rearrangement uses TRBV4-3 and TRBJ1-1; a possible D gene is TRBD1 (5 bases). CDR3 length equals 12 residues. Germline V gives CDR1 LGHNA, CDR2 YSLEER.

The V gene is TRBV5-6, the J gene TRBJ2-7, with 7 positions matching TRBD2. After removal of 2 bases from V and 0 bases from J, the junction contained 5 bases not matched to a gene. CDR3 length equals 15 residues. Germline lookup yields CDR1 SGHDT and CDR2 YYEEEE. This CDR3 reads CASSFPRGDSYEQYF. The CDR3 nucleotides read TGTGCCAGCAGCTTTCCCCGGGGGGACTCCTACGAGCAGTACTTC.

There are a few counts of this clonotype. The chain carries TRBV5-5 and TRBJ2-5; D ambiguous. V lost 4 bases, J lost 0 bases, and 4 bases lay in between. The CDR3 totals 12 residues. Germline V lookup: CDR1 SGHKS, CDR2 YYEKEE (reference sequence). The CDR3 bases are TGTGCCAGCAGCGTGGACCAAGAGACCCAGTACTTC. Its translation is CASSVDQETQYF.

The chain has TRBV19 and TRBJ2-1, with 9 bases that match TRBD1. The V gene's germline CDR1 is LNHDA and CDR2 SQIVND (reference sequence). The length of the CDR3 is 12 residues. Unmatched junction bases numbered 3, after V lost 8 bases and J lost 7 bases. The CDR3 coding sequence is TGTGCCAGTGGGACAGGGTTGAATGAGCAGTTCTTC. Its protein product is CASGTGLNEQFF.

The rearrangement uses TRBV20-1 and TRBJ1-5, with D unresolved. Trimming shortened V by 5 bases and J by 0 bases, and 8 bases separated the two germline ends. Germline V gene data show CDR1 as DFQATT and CDR2 as SNEGSKA (reference sequence). CDR3 length: 13 amino acids. CDR3 sequence reads: CSARRVSNQPQHF. DNA for the CDR3: TGCAGTGCTCGGAGGGTTAGCAATCAGCCCCAGCATTTT.

V usage is TRBV5-1 and J usage is TRBJ2-3; a possible D gene is TRBD1 (5 bases). V was pared by 7 bases and J by 3 bases, with 15 bases between. CDR3 size: 14 residues. Germline CDR1 is SGHRS and CDR2 is YFSETQ. The CDR3 loop reads CASGSRQLTDTQYF. The DNA of the CDR3 is TGCGCCAGCGGCTCGCGACAGCTTACAGATACGCAGTATTTT.

This clonotype has just a few counts. CDR3: CSARDAIGDEKLFF. CDR3 sequence (DNA): TGCAGTGCTAGAGATGCGATAGGGGATGAAAAACTGTTTTTT. The chain employs TRBV20-1 and TRBJ1-4; maybe TRBD1 (5 bases). The ends were cut back, 0 bases at V and 6 bases at J, with 11 bases in the middle. The CDR3 has 14 amino acids. The V gene's germline CDR1 is DFQATT and CDR2 SNEGSKA (reference sequence).

The table lists this clonotype with a few counts. The chain couples TRBV6-5 to TRBJ1-4, with a weak D call TRBD1 (5 bases). Germline loops: CDR1 MNHEY, CDR2 SVGAGI. Trimming shortened V by 4 bases and J by 8 bases, and 11 bases separated the two germline ends. CDR3 length: 13 residues. CDR3 residues: CASSLAGQEKLFF. As DNA, the CDR3 is TGTGCCAGCAGTTTGGCAGGGCAGGAAAAACTGTTTTTT.

V and J are TRBV15 and TRBJ1-5; unclear D gene. CDR1 is LNHNV, CDR2 YYDKDF, per germline (reference sequence). The CDR3 contains 14 residues. Trimming left V 3 bases short and J 1 base short, with 7 bases between. The CDR3 DNA is TGTGCCACCAGCAGGGTGGGGAGCAATCAGCCCCAGCATTTT. It is translated as CATSRVGSNQPQHF.

This clonotype appeared a single time. The chain employs TRBV6-2 or TRBV6-3 and TRBJ1-6, with D unclear. From germline, CDR1 is MNHEY and CDR2 SVGEGT. V lost 0 bases, J lost 8 bases, and 11 bases lay in between. CDR3 length: 15 residues. The CDR3 loop reads CASSYSRYVDSPLHF. For the CDR3, the DNA is TGTGCCAGCAGTTACTCGCGGTACGTGGATTCACCCCTCCACTTT.

The chain employs TRBV3-1 and TRBJ2-5; TRBD2 matches at 10 bases. CDR1 is LGHDT and CDR2 is YNNKEL in the germline V gene (reference sequence). Trimming at V came to 7 bases and at J to 9 bases, leaving 8 bases not matched to a gene. The CDR3 sequence is 13 residues long. The CDR3 DNA reads as TGTGCCAGCAACGAGCGGGAGGGCTTCTCCCAGTACTTC. Translating it yields CASNEREGFSQYF.

Regarding this clonotype: The missing conserved phenylalanine or tryptophan at the end of this CDR3 makes a read error likely. The CDR3: CASSLGSSTNTGELFY. The DNA for the CDR3 is TGTGCCAGCAGCTTAGGGAGTAGCACAAACACCGGGGAGCTGTTTTAT. This rearrangement joins TRBV7-2 to TRBJ2-2, with D unclear. The CDR3 consists of 16 residues. The V end was cut by 1 base, the J end by 2 bases, with 11 bases between. Germline assignment: CDR1 SGHTA and CDR2 FQGNSA.

A few counts support this clonotype. This rearrangement joins TRBV20-1 to TRBJ1-2; D unclear. V gave up 6 bases and J gave up 2 bases, with 7 bases separating them. Germline CDR1 is DFQATT and CDR2 is SNEGSKA (reference sequence). CDR3 length: 11 amino acids. The CDR3 DNA sequence: TGCAGTGCCCCAGTCAACTATGGCTACACCTTC. This codes for CSAPVNYGYTF.

The chain has TRBV11-2 and TRBJ1-4; TRBD1 matches 9 bases. Germline CDR1 SGHAT, CDR2 FQNNGV. The CDR3 has 15 residues. With V trimmed by 3 bases and J by 7 bases, 6 bases remained unmatched. The CDR3 here is CASSLGQGDSEKLFF. The DNA for the CDR3 is TGTGCCAGCAGCTTGGGACAGGGCGACAGTGAAAAACTGTTTTTT.

On this clonotype itself: With a much larger clone just one base away, this may be a read error. The V call is TRBV5-1, the J call TRBJ1-2; maybe TRBD1 (6 bases). The CDR3 covers 15 residues. Germline lookup yields CDR1 SGHRS and CDR2 YFSETQ. The V end lost 4 bases, the J end lost 1 base, and 14 bases lay between the germline ends. Written as DNA, the CDR3 is TGCGCCAGCAGCCCACAGACAGGAGTTAACTATGGCTACACCTTC. Its translation is CASSPQTGVNYGYTF.

This clonotype was seen at least ten times. This chain connects TRBV7-2 to TRBJ2-7; the D is unclear. The CDR3 covers 14 residues. The germline V and J ends were trimmed by 0 bases and 0 bases, with 6 bases remaining between them. CDR1 is SGHTA, CDR2 FQGNSA, per germline. In nucleotides, the CDR3 is TGTGCCAGCAGCTTAGCTGTCAGCTCCTACGAGCAGTACTTC. Translating gives CASSLAVSSYEQYF.

This clonotype has a single count. The rearrangement uses TRBV5-1 and TRBJ1-4, with a weak D call TRBD1 (5 bases). Germline V gene data show CDR1 as SGHRS and CDR2 as YFSETQ. Trimming removed 1 base from V and 4 bases from J, with 11 bases in between. There are 15 residues in the CDR3. CDR3 in DNA: TGCGCCAGCAGCTTGAGGGGAGGAGGTAATGAAAAACTGTTTTTT. It yields the protein CASSLRGGGNEKLFF.

This clonotype was detected a few times. The chain is built from TRBV30 and TRBJ2-1; TRBD1 matches 10 bases. After removal of 0 bases from V and 5 bases from J, the junction contained 4 bases not matched to a gene. From germline, CDR1 is GTSNPN and CDR2 SVGIG (reference sequence). This CDR3 contains 15 residues. The CDR3 spells CAWSVPGTGDNEQFF. The CDR3 bases are TGTGCCTGGAGTGTTCCCGGGACAGGGGACAATGAGCAGTTCTTC.